The T cell receptor (beta chain) under discussion was sequenced for a study of control samples from healthy donors and cancer patients. The J segment lost 2 bases and the V segment lost 3 bases, leaving 2 bases of the junction unmatched. This CDR3 is 15 amino acids long. In germline, CDR1 is SGHNT, CDR2 YENEEA. Here immunoSEQ multiplex PCR was the method, and the copy in TCRdb shows in-frame clones only, minus some. The sample shows about 75,000 clones, approximately 84% of them seen only once. The chain is built from TRBV11-3 and TRBJ2-2; TRBD1 matches 8 bases. This clonotype originated in a man in his fifties or sixties in good health. The material sequenced was blood. CDR3 region: CASSLTGANTGELFF. CDR3 coding DNA: TGTGCCAGCAGCTTGACAGGGGCTAACACCGGGGAGCTGTTTTTT.